This T cell receptor beta chain was documented in a study of identical twins. This clonotype has at least ten counts. Its specificity is unknown. TCRdb reanalysed the 5' RACE reads using MiXCR and keeps one entry per CDR3 protein. The repertoire includes 350,000 to 600,000 distinct CDR3 sequences, more than 13% of them detected once, and approximately 0.52% sits in the top ten. The CDR3 consists of 12 residues. Germline V gene lookup returns CDR1 LGHDT and CDR2 YNNKEL (reference sequence). V shed 3 bases and J shed 6 bases, with 5 bases lying between them. Overall study findings and caveats: Cord blood beta clonotypes present at high abundance carried fewer insertions; no such pattern appeared in memory repertoires.

The sample also formed part of further work on yellow fever vaccine responses in identical twins.

This TCR was sampled from a young woman in good health. The J gene is TRBJ2-2, the V gene TRBV3-1; TRBD2 might be the D (5 bases). Sequenced input: CD4+ T cells sorted from blood. Written as DNA, the CDR3 is TGTGCCAGCAGCCACGGGGCCGGGGAGCTGTTTTTT. Amino acid sequence: CASSHGAGELFF.